Reported below is one T cell receptor beta chain. PCR involved 60 Vbeta and 13 Jbeta primers. Measured with immunoSEQ multiplex PCR; TCRdb has only the in-frame clones, and not every one. The sample has under 120,000 clones; 74% are singletons. Germline V gene sequence: CDR1 MNHEY, CDR2 SVGAGI. This CDR3 is 14 amino acids long. Trimming took 5 bases from V and 3 from J, leaving 11 bases between them. The source of the sample is a study of cytomegalovirus exposure and HLA in healthy donors. The sequenced sample consisted of PBMCs. The sequence derives from a man aged 45-65 years in good health and CMV-seropositive. This chain connects TRBV6-5 to TRBJ1-5; D gene uncertain. The CDR3 DNA reads TGTGCCAGCAGTCCAGGTCAGACCAATCAGCCCCAGCATTTT. This codes for CASSPGQTNQPQHF.